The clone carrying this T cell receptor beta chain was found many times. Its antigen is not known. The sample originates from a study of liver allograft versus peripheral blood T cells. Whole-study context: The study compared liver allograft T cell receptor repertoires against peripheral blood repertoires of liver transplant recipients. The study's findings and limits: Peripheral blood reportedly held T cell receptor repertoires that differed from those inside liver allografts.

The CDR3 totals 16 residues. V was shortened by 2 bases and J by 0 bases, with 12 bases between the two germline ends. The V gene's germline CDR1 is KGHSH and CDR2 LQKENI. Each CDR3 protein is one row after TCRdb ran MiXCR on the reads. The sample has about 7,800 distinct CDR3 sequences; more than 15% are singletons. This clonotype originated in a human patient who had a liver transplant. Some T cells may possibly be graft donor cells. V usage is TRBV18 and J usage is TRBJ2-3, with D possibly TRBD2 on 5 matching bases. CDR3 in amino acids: CASSPGRAGSTDTQYF. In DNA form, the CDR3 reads TGTGCCAGCTCACCAGGGCGTGCGGGCAGCACAGATACGCAGTATTTT.